Presented here are 28 T cell receptor beta chains from one specimen sequenced in a study of blood T cell repertoires in COVID-19. Produced via immunoSEQ multiplex PCR; TCRdb's table is partial and in-frame only. The repertoire holds almost 80,000 clones, with 82% as singletons. Sequencing input: peripheral blood. The receptor set was obtained from a woman aged 70-85 years with acute or convalescent COVID-19.

V is TRBV9 and J is TRBJ2-3; unclear D gene. Germline assignment: CDR1 SGDLS and CDR2 YYNGEE. The CDR3 covers 11 residues. V shed 4 bases and J shed 6 bases, with 6 bases lying between them. CDR3: CASSSKDTQYF. DNA for the CDR3: TGTGCCAGCAGCTCTAAGGATACGCAGTATTTT.

The V and J genes are TRBV5-4 and TRBJ1-4, with D possibly being TRBD1 (5 bases). The germline V gene has CDR1 SGHNT and CDR2 YYREEE (reference sequence). V lost 2 bases, J lost 2 bases, and 13 bases lay in between. The CDR3 covers 16 residues. The CDR3 spells CASSFLPEGTNEKLFF. Written as DNA, the CDR3 is TGTGCCAGCAGCTTTCTTCCGGAGGGGACTAATGAAAAACTGTTTTTT. Full variable domain (outside the CDR3, taken from reference TRBV5-4 and TRBJ1-4): ETGVTQSPTHLIKTRGQQVTLRCSSQSGHNTVSWYQQALGQGPQFIFQYYREEENGRGNFPPRFSGLQFPNYSSELNVNALELDDSALYLCASSFLPEGTNEKLFFGSGTQLSVL.

The genes are TRBV2 and TRBJ2-5; D may be TRBD1 (6 bases). Deletions cut 5 bases from V and 7 bases from J, with 17 bases between. Germline loops: CDR1 SNHLY, CDR2 FYNNEI. The CDR3 consists of 14 residues. The CDR3 DNA follows: TGTGCCAGCAGTACACAGGGTCTTCTGGTGACCCAGTACTTC. Its translation: CASSTQGLLVTQYF.

The rearrangement links TRBV10-3 to TRBJ2-7; 10 bases fit TRBD1. With 8 bases clipped from V and 7 bases from J, the junction kept 8 bases outside the gene matches. This CDR3 has 13 residues. Germline CDR1 is ENHRY and CDR2 is SYGVKD. The CDR3 sequence: CAIGGQGKEEQYF. The CDR3 bases are TGTGCCATCGGGGGACAGGGGAAGGAGGAGCAGTACTTC.

The chain is built from TRBV21-1 and TRBJ2-1; the table assigns TRBD2, which was not confirmed against the DNA. TRBV21-1 is flagged as a pseudogene. The CDR3 is 17 amino acids. The CDR3 nucleotides are TGTGCCAGCGCCTCCGGGGGGGACGTCCTACGCTACAATGAGCAGTTCTTC. Its protein product is CASASGGDVLRYNEQFF.

The chain combines TRBV7-2 with TRBJ2-5, with 11 bases identical to TRBD2. Looked up from germline, CDR1 is SGHTA and CDR2 is FQGNSA. The CDR3 has 15 amino acids. Trimming at V came to 4 bases and at J to 2 bases, leaving 3 bases not matched to a gene. This CDR3 is CASSSRLAGQETQYF. CDR3 in DNA: TGTGCCAGCAGCTCCCGACTAGCGGGGCAAGAGACCCAGTACTTC. Together with reference TRBV7-2 and TRBJ2-5, the CDR3 gives the full variable domain: GAGVSQSPSNKVTEKGKDVELRCDPISGHTALYWYRQSLGQGLEFLIYFQGNSAPDKSGLPSDRFSAERTGGSVSTLTIQRTQQEDSAVYLCASSSRLAGQETQYFGPGTRLLVL.

This clone has a handful of counts. Written as DNA, the CDR3 is TGTGCCAGCAGGGGTAAACTTATGACAGGCGTCGGAAACACCATATATTTT. Protein product: CASRGKLMTGVGNTIYF. This chain connects TRBV2 to TRBJ1-3; TRBD1 is a possible D gene (6 bases). CDR3 length: 17 residues. Germline CDR1 SNHLY, CDR2 FYNNEI. The V and J ends lost 6 bases and 4 bases respectively, with 22 bases between them.

The chain employs TRBV2 and TRBJ1-2; the match to TRBD1 covers 7 bases. Trimming removed 0 bases from V and 7 bases from J; junction bases left unmatched: 5. The CDR3 totals 14 residues. Germline-derived CDR1 and CDR2 are SNHLY and FYNNEI. CDR3 DNA sequence: TGTGCCAGCAGTGAAGCGCTCGGGACAGCTGGCTACACCTTC. Translating it yields CASSEALGTAGYTF.

This chain uses TRBV20-1 with TRBJ1-1; 7 bases match TRBD1. CDR3 size: 11 residues. CDR1 DFQATT and CDR2 SNEGSKA come from the germline V gene (reference sequence). J gave up 13 bases and V 6 bases, and 11 bases lay outside the gene matches. CDR3 in amino acids: CSAEPGGVDFF. DNA for the CDR3: TGCAGTGCCGAGCCAGGGGGAGTGGATTTCTTT.

The table lists this clone with a count of one. The chain combines TRBV15 with TRBJ1-4, with a weak D call TRBD1 (6 bases). The CDR3 extends over 15 amino acids. Germline lookup yields CDR1 LNHNV and CDR2 YYDKDF (reference sequence). Trimming left V 0 bases short and J 7 bases short, with 12 bases between. The DNA of the CDR3 is TGTGCCACCAGCAGAGATAGGGGGGGACTTGAAAAACTGTTTTTT. This encodes CATSRDRGGLEKLFF.

J is TRBJ2-2 and V is TRBV19, with 9 bases identical to TRBD1. The germline gives CDR1 LNHDA, CDR2 SQIVND (reference sequence). V gave up 4 bases and J gave up 6 bases; unmatched junction bases: 6. This CDR3 is built from 15 residues. The chain's CDR3 is CASSTGQGYPGELFF. CDR3 nucleotide sequence: TGTGCCAGTAGTACCGGACAGGGGTATCCCGGGGAGCTGTTTTTT.

The chain carries TRBV7-8 and TRBJ1-6; D gene ambiguous. The CDR3 is 13 residues long. In germline, CDR1 is SGHVS, CDR2 FQNEAQ. V gave up 2 bases and J gave up 8 bases, with 7 bases separating them. The CDR3 DNA is TGTGCCAGCAGCTTAACGGAGGATTCACCCCTCCACTTT. Protein: CASSLTEDSPLHF.

In its sample, this clone was seen a few times. V is TRBV6-2 or TRBV6-3 and J is TRBJ1-2; D remains ambiguous. V lost 2 bases and J lost 8, with 12 bases in between. From germline, CDR1 is MNHEY and CDR2 SVGEGT. The CDR3 loop spans 13 amino acids. CDR3 nucleotide sequence: TGTGCCAGCAGTTACGTCCCGGGGTACGGCTACACCTTC. Translated, it gives CASSYVPGYGYTF.

The chain employs TRBV5-1 and TRBJ2-7; D is unclear. V was cut by 2 bases and J by 3 bases, with 15 bases left in between. The CDR3 length is 15 residues. Germline CDR1 reads SGHRS; CDR2 reads YFSETQ. This CDR3 is CASSFDTAPLYEQYF. The CDR3 bases are TGCGCCAGCAGCTTCGACACCGCCCCCCTCTACGAGCAGTACTTC.

This clone was recorded once. This chain connects TRBV30 to TRBJ1-4; TRBD1 matches 8 bases. Germline V gene sequence: CDR1 GTSNPN, CDR2 SVGIG (reference sequence). This CDR3 contains 13 residues. J gave up 7 bases and V 3 bases, and 4 bases lay outside the gene matches. This CDR3 reads CAWSRGQGEKLFF. The CDR3 region has the DNA TGTGCCTGGAGCAGGGGGCAGGGTGAAAAACTGTTTTTT. Variable domain in full (rest from reference TRBV30 and TRBJ1-4): SQTIHQWPATLVQPVGSPLSLECTVEGTSNPNLYWYRQAAGRGLQLLFYSVGIGQISSEVPQNLSASRPQDRQFILSSKKLLLSDSGFYLCAWSRGQGEKLFFGSGTQLSVL.

The rearrangement uses TRBV2 and TRBJ1-5; 7 bases are a match to TRBD1. This CDR3 contains 15 residues. CDR1 and CDR2 from the germline V gene are SNHLY and FYNNEI. Trimming took 4 bases from V and 4 from J; bases not matched to a gene: 7. The CDR3 DNA sequence: TGTGCCAGCAGTGGCGGGACAGCCTATAATCAGCCCCAGCATTTT. This translates into CASSGGTAYNQPQHF.

The rearrangement uses TRBV19 and TRBJ1-4; tentative D call: TRBD1 (5 bases). V lost 4 bases, J lost 7 bases, and 10 bases lay in between. The length of the CDR3 is 13 residues. Germline V gene lookup returns CDR1 LNHDA and CDR2 SQIVND (reference sequence). The CDR3 DNA is TGTGCCAGTAGTAATGGGGGAGGTGAAAAACTGTTTTTT. Translation gives CASSNGGGEKLFF.

The chain couples TRBV25-1 to TRBJ2-1, with 10 bases lining up with TRBD2. CDR1 and CDR2 from the germline V gene are MGHDK and SYGVNS. V was clipped by 6 bases and J by 7 bases; unmatched bases: 12. The CDR3 runs 16 residues. CDR3 in DNA: TGTGCCAGCAGACCATCGCTAGCGGGAGAGGGTAATGAGCAGTTCTTC. Protein product: CASRPSLAGEGNEQFF.

The V gene is TRBV19, the J gene TRBJ1-2, with 7 bases fitting TRBD1. The J segment lost 4 bases and the V segment lost 5 bases, leaving 4 bases of the junction unmatched. Per germline, CDR1 LNHDA and CDR2 SQIVND (reference sequence). The CDR3 is made up of 13 amino acids. The CDR3 bases are TGTGCCAGTAGTGAGGGGGCAAGCTATGGCTACACCTTC. This translates into CASSEGASYGYTF.

The genes are TRBV2 and TRBJ2-5; 8 bases match TRBD2. This CDR3 has 19 amino acids. Germline CDR1 is SNHLY and CDR2 is FYNNEI. Germline trimming cut 7 bases from V and 3 bases from J; bases unmatched to any gene: 22. The CDR3: CASIGWGLREGRGEETQYF. CDR3 DNA sequence: TGTGCCAGCATCGGCTGGGGTCTTCGGGAGGGCCGGGGAGAAGAGACCCAGTACTTC.

V usage is TRBV7-8 and J usage is TRBJ1-1; D is unclear. Per the germline V gene, CDR1 is SGHVS and CDR2 is FQNEAQ. Trimming removed 2 bases at V and 3 bases at J, with 10 bases between. This CDR3 comprises 14 residues. The CDR3 region has the DNA TGTGCCAGCAGCTTATTTCGGCTAGACACTGAAGCTTTCTTT. Encoded protein: CASSLFRLDTEAFF. The entire variable domain, with the rest obtained from reference TRBV7-8 and TRBJ1-1, is as follows: GAGVSQSPRYKVAKRGQDVALRCDPISGHVSLFWYQQALGQGPEFLTYFQNEAQLDKSGLPSDRFFAERPEGSVSTLKIQRTQQEDSAVYLCASSLFRLDTEAFFGQGTRLTVV.

V gene TRBV23-1 combines with J gene TRBJ2-4, with 9 bases lining up with TRBD1. TRBV23-1 is treated as an ORF (open reading frame) with a function not yet certain. This CDR3 region has 17 residues. V lost 3 bases and J lost 3; bases outside the gene matches: 9. Here the CDR3 DNA reads TGCGCCAGCAGTCACCCGGGACAGGGACTCGACAAAAACATTCAGTACTTC. Residues: CASSHPGQGLDKNIQYF.

The chain carries TRBV6-5 and TRBJ1-6; D perhaps matches TRBD1 (5 bases). This CDR3 region has 12 residues. Germline CDR1 and CDR2: MNHEY and SVGAGI. V was clipped by 8 bases and J by 9 bases, with 11 bases between them. The chain's CDR3 is CASGRDSSPLHF. The CDR3 region has the DNA TGTGCCAGCGGTCGGGACTCTTCACCCCTCCACTTT.

The rearrangement joins TRBV7-2 to TRBJ2-1; D unresolved. This CDR3 comprises 16 residues. V was trimmed by 0 bases and J by 4 bases, leaving 13 bases between them. Germline V gene sequence: CDR1 SGHTA, CDR2 FQGNSA. CDR3 protein: CASSLAALRRYNEQFF. Here the CDR3 DNA reads TGTGCCAGCAGCTTAGCTGCACTTCGGAGATACAATGAGCAGTTCTTC.

This chain joins TRBV19 and TRBJ1-3; 10 positions agree with TRBD1. V lost 5 bases, J lost 0 bases, and 4 bases stayed unmatched. This CDR3 is 16 amino acids long. Per the germline V gene, CDR1 is LNHDA and CDR2 is SQIVND (reference sequence). CDR3 sequence reads: CASSPRTGGSGNTIYF. For the CDR3, the DNA is TGTGCCAGTAGTCCCCGGACAGGGGGCTCTGGAAACACCATATATTTT.

The gene calls are TRBV24-1 and TRBJ2-1; 14 bases are shared with TRBD2. Per germline, CDR1 KGHDR and CDR2 SFDVKD. The CDR3 has 16 residues. Losses at the gene ends were 7 bases for V and 9 bases for J; bases not matched to a gene: 10. The CDR3 region has the DNA TGTGCCACCAGCGGTGGACTAGCGGGAGGCTTCGGTGAGCAGTTCTTC. Protein product: CATSGGLAGGFGEQFF.

This chain connects TRBV23-1 to TRBJ2-1, with a weak D call TRBD2 (7 bases). TRBV23-1 is marked as an open reading frame, function uncertain. This CDR3 has 16 amino acids. V lost 7 bases to trimming and J lost 0 bases, with 16 bases between them. CDR3 sequence reads: CASTPRGGSSYNEQFF. The DNA of the CDR3 is TGCGCCAGCACTCCCAGGGGCGGGAGCTCCTACAATGAGCAGTTCTTC.

This clone turned up a few times. The chain uses TRBV4-1 and TRBJ1-4, with D hard to call. Looked up from germline, CDR1 is MGHRA and CDR2 is YSYEKL. With 2 bases removed from V and 4 bases from J, the gap between germline ends came to 8 bases. This CDR3 comprises 14 residues. The CDR3 loop reads CASSQTHLNEKLFF. Written as DNA, the CDR3 is TGCGCCAGCAGCCAAACTCATCTTAATGAAAAACTGTTTTTT.